This is a list of T cell receptor beta chains from one sample in a study of blood T cell repertoires in COVID-19. TCRdb's table, derived via immunoSEQ multiplex PCR, lists solely in-frame clones and lacks some. The table lists approximately 110,000 clones, over 75% of them singletons. What was sequenced was peripheral blood. The receptors were sampled from a man aged 45 to 65 with acute or convalescent COVID-19. The CDR3 runs from the conserved cysteine through the conserved F or W. A D gene is named only where the DNA matches it firmly. Rows give clone size only sometimes, using once, few, many, or a class for an expanded clone.

v_gene	j_gene	d_gene	abundance	CDR3nt	CDR3aa
TRBV7-2	TRBJ1-1	.	.	TGTGCCAGCAGCGCCTTTGGCCCTAACACTGAAGCTTTCTTT	CASSAFGPNTEAFF
TRBV20-1	TRBJ2-7	TRBD2	.	TGCAGTGCAAGTCCACTAGCGGGGGTCAACGAGCAGTACTTC	CSASPLAGVNEQYF
TRBV5-1	TRBJ2-5	TRBD2	.	TGCGCCAGCAGCTTGGAAATCGGGGGGGGGCTGCCGGAGACCCAGTACTTC	CASSLEIGGGLPETQYF
TRBV6-5	TRBJ1-1	TRBD1	.	TGTGCCAGCAGGGCCCCAGGACAGGGCACTGAAGCTTTCTTT	CASRAPGQGTEAFF
TRBV6-5	TRBJ1-1	.	.	TGTGCCAGCAGTTACCAGGGTCAGAACACTGAAGCTTTCTTT	CASSYQGQNTEAFF
TRBV27	TRBJ1-2	TRBD1	once	TGTGCCAGCAGCTCCGGGCAGGGGGCTAACTATGGCTACACCTTC	CASSSGQGANYGYTF
TRBV4-1	TRBJ2-1	.	once	TGCGCCAGCAGCCAGGGCCACTCCTACAATGAGCAGTTCTTC	CASSQGHSYNEQFF
TRBV6-5	TRBJ1-4	.	.	TGTGCCAGCAGGCTAGGTGAAAAACTGTTTTTT	CASRLGEKLFF
TRBV11-3	TRBJ2-1	.	many	TGTGCCAGCAGCTTAGAGTCTCTATTCTTCAATGAGCAGTTCTTC	CASSLESLFFNEQFF
TRBV6-2/TRBV6-3	TRBJ2-2	.	once	TGTGCCAGCAGCCATCAGGGTTCCACCGGGGAGCTGTTTTTT	CASSHQGSTGELFF
TRBV6-6	TRBJ2-3	.	.	TGTGCCAGCAGTCAGTCGGGTTTCACAGATACGCAGTATTTT	CASSQSGFTDTQYF
TRBV9	TRBJ2-7	TRBD2	.	TGTGCCAGCAGCCGTAGCGGGGAAAGCTCCTACGAGCAGTACTTC	CASSRSGESSYEQYF
TRBV9	TRBJ2-7	TRBD2	.	TGTGCCAGCAGCGTAGAGCCGGGACTAGCGGGGCTCAGCTCCTACGAGCAGTACTTC	CASSVEPGLAGLSSYEQYF
TRBV25-1	TRBJ1-2	.	.	TGTGCCAGCAGTGAATGTGGGGGGGGCCCTAACTATGGCTACACCTTC	CASSECGGGPNYGYTF
TRBV15	TRBJ2-7	TRBD1	.	TGTGCCACCAGGGAGTACAGGGGGCTGTACGAGCAGTACTTC	CATREYRGLYEQYF
TRBV3-1/TRBV3-2	TRBJ2-3	.	.	TGTGCCAGCAGCCCAACCTCGACTAGTCCCACAGATACGCAGTATTTT	CASSPTSTSPTDTQYF
TRBV6-2/TRBV6-3	TRBJ2-3	.	once	TGTGCCAGCAGTGGCGCAGGGGGGATGGATACGCAGTATTTT	CASSGAGGMDTQYF
TRBV5-8	TRBJ2-7	TRBD2	.	TGTGCCAGCAGCCACCCGCGGGGGAGCTCCTACGAGCAGTACTTC	CASSHPRGSSYEQYF
TRBV28	TRBJ2-4	.	.	TGTGCCAGCAGCCACCCATCTAACAGGCATTGGCCCAAAAACATTCAGTACTTC	CASSHPSNRHWPKNIQYF
TRBV11-2	TRBJ2-7	.	.	TGTGCCAGCAGCAGGGGGGGCCCCCTAGCCTACGAGCAGTACTTC	CASSRGGPLAYEQYF
TRBV12-3/TRBV12-4	TRBJ2-7	.	.	TGTGCCAGCAGTCCCGGAGAATACTACGAGCAGTACTTC	CASSPGEYYEQYF
TRBV5-4	TRBJ1-1	.	.	TGTGCCAGCAGCCTGGACCTTAGTGACACTGAAGCTTTCTTT	CASSLDLSDTEAFF
TRBV4-1	TRBJ1-5	TRBD1	.	TGCGCCAGCAGCCCTCGGACAGGCGGTAGCAATCAGCCCCAGCATTTT	CASSPRTGGSNQPQHF
TRBV7-2	TRBJ2-2	.	.	TGTGCCAGCAGCTTAGTCGCGGCAAACACCGGGGAGCTGTTTTTT	CASSLVAANTGELFF
TRBV14	TRBJ2-7	TRBD2	.	TGTGCCAGCAGCCGTCTAGCGGGAGGGTCCGCCGGCGAGCAGTACTTC	CASSRLAGGSAGEQYF
TRBV5-4	TRBJ2-2	.	.	TGTGCCAGCAGCTTCGACTTGAACACCGGGGAGCTGTTTTTT	CASSFDLNTGELFF
TRBV27	TRBJ2-7	.	.	TGTGCCAGCAGTTCCGAACCTACCTCCTACGAGCAGTACTTC	CASSSEPTSYEQYF